These 14 T cell receptor beta chains came from one sample sequenced in a study of post-analysis software for immune sequencing data. Included in the TCR beta cDNA libraries were unique molecular identifiers. Each CDR3 protein gets one entry after TCRdb re-called the PCR reads with MiXCR. The sample has 380,000 or so distinct CDR3 sequences, less than 35% seen once. Their antigen targets remain unknown. Overall study results and limits: Included in a set of roughly 5 TRBV segments more frequent in patients than controls were TRBV5-6, TRBV5-1 and TRBV20-1.

Material: blood. All receptors come from a girl aged 5 to 17 with multiple sclerosis.

The chain combines TRBV7-9 with TRBJ1-4; D uncertain. Per the germline V gene, CDR1 is SEHNR and CDR2 is FQNEAQ (reference sequence). V lost 1 base to trimming and J lost 5 bases, with 8 bases between them. The CDR3 loop spans 14 amino acids. DNA of the CDR3: TGTGCCAGCAGCTTAGGGCTGCAGAATGAAAAACTGTTTTTT. This translates into CASSLGLQNEKLFF.

The chain carries TRBV12-3 or TRBV12-4 and TRBJ1-2, with D uncertain. The V gene lost 2 bases and the J gene lost 0 bases, with 7 bases spanning the gap. This CDR3 is built from 14 residues. The CDR3 DNA follows: TGTGCCAGCAGTTTAATTCGCACTAACTATGGCTACACCTTC. Residues: CASSLIRTNYGYTF.

This clonotype turned up a few times. J is TRBJ2-7 and V is TRBV7-2, with 8 nucleotides matching TRBD1. Germline lookup yields CDR1 SGHTA and CDR2 FQGNSA. The length of the CDR3 is 13 residues. V lost 5 bases, J lost 12 bases, and 12 bases stayed unmatched. The CDR3 region is CASSLEQGAHRYF. CDR3 sequence (DNA): TGTGCCAGCAGCCTTGAGCAGGGGGCCCACCGGTACTTC. Full variable domain (rest looked up from reference TRBV7-2 and TRBJ2-7): GAGVSQSPSNKVTEKGKDVELRCDPISGHTALYWYRQSLGQGLEFLIYFQGNSAPDKSGLPSDRFSAERTGGSVSTLTIQRTQQEDSAVYLCASSLEQGAHRYFGPGTRLTVT.

With regard to this clonotype: A junction end diverges from the germline sequence, so it may reflect a read error. J is TRBJ1-2 and V is TRBV28; D gene uncertain. Germline V gives CDR1 MDHEN, CDR2 SYDVKM. This CDR3 is 13 amino acids long. CDR3 protein: CVSSLPEGYGYTF. CDR3 bases: TGTGTCAGCAGTTTACCCGAGGGCTATGGCTACACCTTC.

The V call is TRBV6-5, the J call TRBJ1-6; D is undetermined. V lost 2 bases and J 8 bases, leaving 13 bases between the germline ends. This CDR3 spans 15 amino acids. The germline CDR1 and CDR2 sequences are MNHEY and SVGAGI. In DNA, the CDR3 is TGTGCCAGCAGTTACGAGGTCACTTGGGATTCACCCCTCCACTTT. Translated, it gives CASSYEVTWDSPLHF.

Only a few counts were recorded for this clonotype. The chain recombines TRBV28 with TRBJ1-2; no clear D gene. The CDR3 runs 10 residues. V lost 8 bases and J lost 7, with 8 bases in between. From germline, CDR1 is MDHEN and CDR2 SYDVKM. This CDR3 is CASGLGGYTF. The CDR3 DNA sequence: TGTGCCAGCGGACTGGGTGGCTACACCTTC.

This clonotype was seen only a few times. J is TRBJ2-1 and V is TRBV7-3; 13 positions agree with TRBD2. Germline V gene lookup returns CDR1 SGHTA and CDR2 FQGTGA. With V trimmed by 5 bases and J by 14 bases, 12 bases remained unmatched. The CDR3 runs to 15 residues. The CDR3, as DNA: TGTGCCAGCAGCCCCTCCGGACTAGCGGGGGAGTCTAAGTTCTTC. Translated, it gives CASSPSGLAGESKFF.

The CDR3 loop is CSAYLTNTEAFF. The CDR3 nucleotides read TGCAGCGCCTACCTGACGAACACTGAAGCTTTCTTT. V gene TRBV29-1 combines with J gene TRBJ1-1; D gene unclear. The length of the CDR3 is 12 residues. V was clipped by 7 bases and J by 1 base, with 10 bases between them. CDR1 is SQVTM, CDR2 ANQGSEA, per germline.

To note about this clonotype: In this CDR3 the conserved last residue, phenylalanine or tryptophan, is missing, so a read error is likely. The genes are TRBV24-1 and TRBJ2-3, with D uncertain. The V gene lost 6 bases and the J gene lost 4 bases, with 10 bases spanning the gap. This CDR3 is built from 13 residues. Germline V lookup: CDR1 KGHDR, CDR2 SFDVKD. CDR3 protein: CATSFDRSDTQYL. DNA of the CDR3: TGTGCCACCAGTTTTGACCGTTCAGATACGCAGTATTTG.

V and J are TRBV7-6 and TRBJ1-1; no clear D gene. There are 14 residues in the CDR3. Germline values: CDR1 SGHVS, CDR2 FNYEAQ. Trimming cost V 2 bases and J 0 bases, with 7 bases left between them. This chain's CDR3 is CASSLLRLNTEAFF. The CDR3 bases are TGTGCCAGCAGCTTACTTAGGTTGAACACTGAAGCTTTCTTT.

The rearrangement uses TRBV7-2 and TRBJ2-1; D ambiguous. The CDR3 is 15 residues long. V was pared by 1 base and J by 0 bases, with 7 bases between. Germline V lookup: CDR1 SGHTA, CDR2 FQGNSA. This CDR3 is CASSLESSSYNEQFF. The CDR3 DNA reads TGTGCCAGCAGCTTAGAATCGAGCTCCTACAATGAGCAGTTCTTC.

Of note for this clonotype: The junction does not match germline at one end; this may be a read error. This chain links TRBV3-1 with TRBJ1-5; TRBD1 matches at 7 bases. CDR1 and CDR2 from the germline V gene are LGHDT and YNNKEL (reference sequence). This CDR3 is 14 amino acids long. The CDR3 bases are TGTGGCAGCAGCCGCGGGACAGTCCATCAGCCCCAGCATTTT. Its translation is CGSSRGTVHQPQHF. Complete variable domain (other parts from reference TRBV3-1 and TRBJ1-5): DTAVSQTPKYLVTQMGNDKSIKCEQNLGHDTMYWYKQDSKKFLKIMFSYNNKELIINETVPNRFSPKSPDKAHLNLHINSLELGDSAVYFCGSSRGTVHQPQHFGDGTRLSIL.

This rearrangement joins TRBV13 to TRBJ2-5; D ambiguous. CDR1 PRHDT and CDR2 FYEKMQ come from the germline V gene (reference sequence). V shed 5 bases and J shed 4 bases, with 17 bases lying between them. This CDR3 has 15 residues. In nucleotides, the CDR3 is TGTGCCAGCAGCACCCGACGGTCCCAGCGAGAGACCCAGTACTTC. Its translation: CASSTRRSQRETQYF.

The rearrangement uses TRBV28 and TRBJ2-7, with TRBD2 as a possible D gene (6 bases). The CDR3 is 17 amino acids. V was shortened by 3 bases and J by 0 bases, with 18 bases between the two germline ends. Germline CDR1 reads MDHEN; CDR2 reads SYDVKM. The CDR3 DNA sequence: TGTGCCAGCAGTTTTTGGGACTTAAGAGAAAGCTCCTACGAGCAGTACTTC. Its translation: CASSFWDLRESSYEQYF. The variable domain in full, with the rest retrieved from reference TRBV28 and TRBJ2-7, is DVKVTQSSRYLVKRTGEKVFLECVQDMDHENMFWYRQDPGLGLRLIYFSYDVKMKEKGDIPEGYSVSREKKERFSLILESASTNQTSMYLCASSFWDLRESSYEQYFGPGTRLTVT.